A single sample is the source of the 24 T cell receptor beta chains below, sequenced in a study of OX40 agonist ivuxolimab in advanced cancers. Sequencing used immunoSEQ multiplex PCR; TCRdb keeps in-frame clones, though not all of them. The sample lists about 49,000 clones; 75% to 80% were seen once. The material sequenced was CD4+ or CD8+ T cells sorted from blood, taken in a trial of the OX40 agonist ivuxolimab. The receptors stem from an adult with an advanced solid tumor such as melanoma, head and neck, liver or kidney cancer.

The J gene is TRBJ2-7, the V gene TRBV7-9, with 9 bases identical to TRBD1. The CDR3 runs to 16 residues. Germline CDR1 and CDR2: SEHNR and FQNEAQ (reference sequence). J gave up 3 bases and V 6 bases, and 12 bases lay outside the gene matches. Written as DNA, the CDR3 is TGTGCCAGCAGAAAGGACAGGGGAGATTCTTACTACGAGCAGTACTTC. This codes for CASRKDRGDSYYEQYF.

The chain couples TRBV19 to TRBJ2-3; 10 bases fit TRBD2. Germline CDR1 reads LNHDA; CDR2 reads SQIVND (reference sequence). The CDR3 length is 15 residues. V was pared by 3 bases and J by 4 bases, with 4 bases of the junction left unmatched. CDR3: CASSIGSGRPDTQYF. For the CDR3, the DNA is TGTGCCAGTAGTATTGGTAGCGGGAGGCCAGATACGCAGTATTTT.

On this clone: Its ends do not fully match the called genes, so a read error is possible. In the same sample, other DNA sequences code for this CDR3. V is TRBV25-1 and J is TRBJ1-3; D is ambiguous. The CDR3 covers 14 residues. Germline V gives CDR1 MGHDK, CDR2 SYGVNS. The CDR3 loop is CASREFGSGNTIYF. The CDR3 bases are TGTGCCAGCAGGGAGTTCGGCTCTGGAAACACTATATATTTT.

This clone appeared once. The genes are TRBV5-1 and TRBJ2-6; 7 nucleotides line up with TRBD1. This CDR3 spans 15 amino acids. J gave up 2 bases and V 4 bases, and 3 bases lay outside the gene matches. Germline CDR1 and CDR2: SGHRS and YFSETQ. The CDR3 spells CASSPQGAGANVLTF. In nucleotides, the CDR3 is TGCGCCAGCAGCCCGCAGGGGGCTGGGGCCAACGTCCTGACTTTC.

J is TRBJ1-1 and V is TRBV30, with D possibly being TRBD1 (5 bases). CDR1 is GTSNPN and CDR2 is SVGIG in the germline V gene (reference sequence). Trimming removed 1 base at V and 2 bases at J, with 8 bases between. The length of the CDR3 is 13 residues. The chain's CDR3 is CAWSGGYNTEAFF. The CDR3 nucleotides are TGTGCCTGGAGTGGGGGGTACAACACTGAAGCTTTCTTT.

This clone was recorded only once. The CDR3 sequence: CASSAGTSIRRGSYEQYF. The CDR3, as DNA: TGTGCCAGCAGCGCCGGGACATCAATTCGGAGAGGCTCCTACGAGCAGTACTTC. The rearrangement uses TRBV5-6 and TRBJ2-5; a weak D match, TRBD1 (6 bases). The end of the DNA is better explained by TRBJ2-7, so the J call may be wrong. Germline-derived CDR1 and CDR2 are SGHDT and YYEEEE. The CDR3 has 18 residues.

In this sample, this clone turned up a few times. This sequence joins TRBV5-1 and TRBJ2-3; unclear D gene. Trimming took 3 bases from V and 2 from J, leaving 7 bases between them. This CDR3 region has 13 residues. Germline V gene lookup returns CDR1 SGHRS and CDR2 YFSETQ. DNA of the CDR3: TGCGCCAGCAGCTGGGTAATCACAGATACGCAGTATTTT. It encodes CASSWVITDTQYF.

The chain links TRBV11-2 to TRBJ2-1, with 7 bases aligning to TRBD2. V shed 1 base, J shed 2 bases, and the junction held 2 bases outside the gene matches. Per germline, CDR1 SGHAT and CDR2 FQNNGV. The CDR3 totals 15 residues. CDR3 nucleotides: TGTGCCAGCAGCTTAGCCCGGGAGGCCTACAATGAGCAGTTCTTC. Translated: CASSLAREAYNEQFF.

The gene calls are TRBV4-1 and TRBJ1-2, with D perhaps matching TRBD1 (6 bases). This CDR3 spans 15 amino acids. V dropped 2 bases and J dropped 4 bases, with 14 bases sitting between them. The germline CDR1 and CDR2 sequences are MGHRA and YSYEKL. DNA for the CDR3: TGCGCCAGCAGCCAAACTCCGGGGGCTAGCTATGGCTACACCTTC. Protein product: CASSQTPGASYGYTF.

The chain carries TRBV9 and TRBJ2-1; the D gene is possibly TRBD1 (5 bases). Germline-derived CDR1 and CDR2 are SGDLS and YYNGEE. The CDR3 is made up of 14 amino acids. V gave up 0 bases and J gave up 9 bases, with 13 bases separating them. In DNA, the CDR3 is TGTGCCAGCAGCGTAGCTACAAGGGGCGGTGAGCAGTTCTTC. It is translated as CASSVATRGGEQFF.

CDR3 sequence: CASSLRTVNYGYTF. The CDR3 bases are TGTGCCAGCAGCTTAAGGACGGTAAACTATGGCTACACCTTC. The genes are TRBV11-2 and TRBJ1-2; D gene ambiguous. The CDR3 has 14 residues. Germline CDR1 and CDR2: SGHAT and FQNNGV. Trimming took off 2 bases at V and 2 bases at J, with 9 bases between the two ends. Full variable domain (remainder filled in from reference TRBV11-2 and TRBJ1-2): EAGVAQSPRYKIIEKRQSVAFWCNPISGHATLYWYQQILGQGPKLLIQFQNNGVVDDSQLPKDRFSAERLKGVDSTLKIQPAKLEDSAVYLCASSLRTVNYGYTFGSGTRLTVV.

V is TRBV7-2 and J is TRBJ1-6; D gene ambiguous. The CDR3 is 14 residues long. The germline V gene has CDR1 SGHTA and CDR2 FQGNSA. Between the trimmed V and J ends, which lost 5 bases and 3 bases, there was a span of 8 bases. For the CDR3, the DNA is TGTGCCAGCAGCCGACCGGGCTATAATTCACCCCTCCACTTT. This sequence encodes CASSRPGYNSPLHF.

The rearrangement uses TRBV9 and TRBJ1-2, with 8 bases lining up with TRBD1. The CDR3 has 14 residues. With V trimmed by 2 bases and J by 4 bases, 4 bases remained unmatched. Germline V gives CDR1 SGDLS, CDR2 YYNGEE. This chain's CDR3 is CASSVGQGPYGYTF. CDR3 sequence (DNA): TGTGCCAGCAGCGTTGGACAGGGCCCCTATGGCTACACCTTC.

The chain recombines TRBV7-9 with TRBJ2-1; no clear D gene. The CDR3 is 15 amino acids. Germline V gene sequence: CDR1 SEHNR, CDR2 FQNEAQ (reference sequence). V was trimmed by 3 bases and J by 0 bases, leaving 9 bases between them. CDR3 nucleotide sequence: TGTGCCAGCAGCTTGTGGGGAAGCTCCTACAATGAGCAGTTCTTC. Translating it yields CASSLWGSSYNEQFF. The complete variable domain, with remaining parts taken from reference TRBV7-9 and TRBJ2-1, reads DTGVSQNPRHKITKRGQNVTFRCDPISEHNRLYWYRQTLGQGPEFLTYFQNEAQLEKSRLLSDRFSAERPKGSFSTLEIQRTEQGDSAMYLCASSLWGSSYNEQFFGPGTRLTVL.

In this sample, this clone turned up a few times. This chain connects TRBV30 to TRBJ1-5; unclear D gene. Germline lookup yields CDR1 GTSNPN and CDR2 SVGIG (reference sequence). This CDR3 comprises 13 residues. Trimming took off 0 bases at V and 3 bases at J, with 6 bases between the two ends. DNA for the CDR3: TGTGCCTGGAGTGTAGACCTCAATCAGCCCCAGCATTTT. Translating gives CAWSVDLNQPQHF. Looking up the rest from reference TRBV30 and TRBJ1-5 gives the full variable domain: SQTIHQWPATLVQPVGSPLSLECTVEGTSNPNLYWYRQAAGRGLQLLFYSVGIGQISSEVPQNLSASRPQDRQFILSSKKLLLSDSGFYLCAWSVDLNQPQHFGDGTRLSIL.

The genes are TRBV6-5 and TRBJ2-7; tentative D call: TRBD2 (6 bases). Germline V gene data show CDR1 as MNHEY and CDR2 as SVGAGI. There are 14 residues in the CDR3. V lost 7 bases to trimming and J lost 0 bases, with 13 bases between them. For the CDR3, the DNA is TGTGCCAGCAAAGGCGGGGCTTACTCCTACGAGCAGTACTTC. Residues: CASKGGAYSYEQYF.

This clone appeared once. The chain is built from TRBV7-6 and TRBJ2-7; TRBD2 is a possible D gene (5 bases). Germline CDR1 SGHVS, CDR2 FNYEAQ. The V end was cut by 5 bases, the J end by 0 bases, with 11 bases between. CDR3 size: 14 residues. The CDR3 reads CASSPELVSYEQYF. The CDR3 DNA is TGTGCCAGCAGCCCGGAACTAGTCTCCTACGAGCAGTACTTC.

The rearrangement joins TRBV7-2 to TRBJ2-7; 10 nucleotides agree with TRBD2. Trimming removed 4 bases from V and 5 bases from J; junction bases left unmatched: 17. Germline V gene sequence: CDR1 SGHTA, CDR2 FQGNSA. The CDR3 has 18 amino acids. This CDR3 reads CASSSLGLDSSGSHEQYF. The DNA for the CDR3 is TGTGCCAGCAGCTCTCTGGGCCTAGACTCTAGCGGGAGCCACGAGCAGTACTTC.

This clone was detected once. The chain is built from TRBV11-2 and TRBJ2-1; perhaps TRBD2 as D (5 bases). The germline V gene has CDR1 SGHAT and CDR2 FQNNGV. CDR3 size: 15 residues. With 4 bases removed from V and 2 bases from J, the gap between germline ends came to 12 bases. Here the CDR3 reads CASSSSAETYNEQFF. The CDR3 DNA reads as TGTGCCAGCAGCTCCTCAGCGGAGACCTACAATGAGCAGTTCTTC.

The chain employs TRBV28 and TRBJ1-2; D perhaps matches TRBD1 (5 bases). Germline V lookup: CDR1 MDHEN, CDR2 SYDVKM. Trimming stripped 4 bases from V and 2 bases from J, with 11 bases between. The CDR3 length is 14 residues. Here the CDR3 DNA reads TGTGCCAGCAGTTATATGACAGTGAACTATGGCTACACCTTC. Translated, it gives CASSYMTVNYGYTF.

This chain links TRBV30 with TRBJ1-2; no reliable D call. V lost 4 bases and J 4 bases, leaving 16 bases between the germline ends. The germline V gene has CDR1 GTSNPN and CDR2 SVGIG (reference sequence). The CDR3 loop spans 14 amino acids. CDR3 region: CAWTEKLMVYGYTF. The DNA of the CDR3 is TGTGCCTGGACGGAGAAGCTAATGGTCTATGGCTACACCTTC. Based on the CDR3 plus reference TRBV30 and TRBJ1-2, the full variable domain is SQTIHQWPATLVQPVGSPLSLECTVEGTSNPNLYWYRQAAGRGLQLLFYSVGIGQISSEVPQNLSASRPQDRQFILSSKKLLLSDSGFYLCAWTEKLMVYGYTFGSGTRLTVV.

In DNA, the CDR3 is TGTGCCAGCAGCGTAGAAGAGACCCAGTACTTC. Translation gives CASSVEETQYF. V gene TRBV9 combines with J gene TRBJ2-5, with no clear D. The CDR3 runs 11 residues. Germline values: CDR1 SGDLS, CDR2 YYNGEE. Trimming stripped 0 bases from V and 3 bases from J, with 0 bases between.

The chain recombines TRBV2 with TRBJ2-2; D ambiguous. CDR1 is SNHLY, CDR2 FYNNEI, per germline. This CDR3 has 14 amino acids. The V end was cut by 3 bases, the J end by 4 bases, with 9 bases between. The CDR3 is CASSERQITGELFF. The CDR3 nucleotides are TGTGCCAGCAGTGAGAGGCAGATCACCGGGGAGCTGTTTTTT. Drawing the rest from reference TRBV2 and TRBJ2-2, the complete variable domain is EPEVTQTPSHQVTQMGQEVILRCVPISNHLYFYWYRQILGQKVEFLVSFYNNEISEKSEIFDDQFSVERPDGSNFTLKIRSTKLEDSAMYFCASSERQITGELFFGEGSRLTVL.

The chain carries TRBV5-6 and TRBJ2-5; no clear D. The V and J ends lost 1 base and 7 bases respectively, with 11 bases between them. The germline V gene has CDR1 SGHDT and CDR2 YYEEEE. The CDR3 is 13 residues long. CDR3 nucleotide sequence: TGTGCCAGCAGCTTGTTTGAGCTCGGGACCCAGTACTTC. It specifies CASSLFELGTQYF.